This entry lists 25 T cell receptor beta chains sequenced from one sample in a study of TIL therapy for anti-PD-1-resistant metastatic lung cancer (dated by TCRdb to the early 2020s). The sample's time point, from its label and the paper: pre-treatment sample, taken before nivolumab and TIL therapy. The immunoSEQ v3 hsTCRB kit was used to amplify TCR beta CDR3 regions from genomic DNA through bias-controlled multiplex PCR. The source is immuneACCESS, and TCRdb retained only in-frame sequences with V and J called. Part of the clones is not carried over; for the studies checked, unresolved V genes explain less than half of this, and the remainder is unexplained. The sample table lists 50,000 to 70,000 clones, 75% to 90% of them with a count of one. Roughly 3% of the sample lies in the top ten. The sample consisted of blood, taken at baseline. Receptors originate from a person aged 25 to 85 with non-small cell lung cancer.

This clone was seen a handful of times. The rearrangement links TRBV9 to TRBJ1-5; D is possibly TRBD1 (6 bases). Germline CDR1 SGDLS, CDR2 YYNGEE. This CDR3 is built from 14 residues. The ends were cut back, 0 bases at V and 7 bases at J, with 11 bases in the middle. The CDR3 loop reads CASSVAGRGQPQHF. The CDR3 DNA reads TGTGCCAGCAGCGTAGCCGGCAGGGGCCAGCCCCAGCATTTT.

This clone was recorded only once. The genes are TRBV19 and TRBJ2-7; no firm D call. CDR3 length: 14 residues. V was cut by 10 bases and J by 2 bases, with 18 bases left in between. Germline CDR1 reads LNHDA; CDR2 reads SQIVND (reference sequence). CDR3 loop: CATSVTLPPYEQYF. The CDR3 nucleotides are TGTGCCACCTCAGTGACTCTCCCGCCCTACGAGCAGTACTTC. The complete variable domain, with remaining parts taken from reference TRBV19 and TRBJ2-7, reads DGGITQSPKYLFRKEGQNVTLSCEQNLNHDAMYWYRQDPGQGLRLIYYSQIVNDFQKGDIAEGYSVSREKKESFPLTVTSAQKNPTAFYLCATSVTLPPYEQYFGPGTRLTVT.

The chain has TRBV18 and TRBJ2-1; 9 nucleotides align to TRBD2. V shed 6 bases and J 7 bases; nucleotides not matched to a gene: 7. This CDR3 has 14 residues. Germline CDR1 reads KGHSH; CDR2 reads LQKENI. In DNA, the CDR3 is TGTGCCAGCTCCACCAGGACTAGCGTAAATGAGCAGTTCTTC. The encoded protein is CASSTRTSVNEQFF.

The chain recombines TRBV7-2 with TRBJ2-2; possible D gene TRBD1, 5 bases. This CDR3 region has 18 residues. V was cut by 1 base and J by 0 bases, with 15 bases left in between. Germline V lookup: CDR1 SGHTA, CDR2 FQGNSA. The CDR3 bases are TGTGCCAGCAGCTTAGTCGTAGGGGCAGCCGCGAACACCGGGGAGCTGTTTTTT. This encodes CASSLVVGAAANTGELFF.

This clone showed up just once. The J gene is TRBJ1-1, the V gene TRBV6-5, with a weak D call TRBD1 (5 bases). The CDR3 has 15 amino acids. Germline CDR1 is MNHEY and CDR2 is SVGAGI. The V gene lost 9 bases and the J gene lost 6 bases, with 23 bases spanning the gap. DNA for the CDR3: TGTGCCAGTAGGACCAGTGAGGGATGGGGCGCTGAAGCTTTCTTT. Translation: CASRTSEGWGAEAFF.

The V call is TRBV3-1 (or the pseudogene TRBV3-2), the J call TRBJ2-7, with a tentative D call TRBD2 (5 bases). This CDR3 region has 13 residues. V was clipped by 2 bases and J by 5 bases, with 10 bases between them. Germline-derived CDR1 and CDR2 are LGHDT and YNNKEL (reference sequence). The CDR3 DNA follows: TGTGCCAGCAGCCAATTTCTCGGGGACGAGCAGTACTTC. Its translation is CASSQFLGDEQYF.

The V and J genes are TRBV10-3 and TRBJ2-2; perhaps D is TRBD1 or TRBD2 (5 bases each). The V gene's germline CDR1 is ENHRY and CDR2 SYGVKD. This CDR3 comprises 14 residues. Trimming stripped 5 bases from V and 1 base from J, with 8 bases between. The CDR3 protein is CAISRDGNTGELFF. In nucleotides, the CDR3 is TGTGCCATCAGTAGGGACGGGAACACCGGGGAGCTGTTTTTT.

The V gene is TRBV7-2, the J gene TRBJ2-7; 9 nucleotides align to TRBD2. This CDR3 spans 18 amino acids. Germline-derived CDR1 and CDR2 are SGHTA and FQGNSA. The J segment lost 1 base and the V segment lost 3 bases, leaving 13 bases of the junction unmatched. The CDR3 protein is CASSFGGRGSVRSYEQYF. The CDR3 DNA is TGTGCCAGCAGCTTTGGCGGGAGGGGGTCGGTTAGGTCCTACGAGCAGTACTTC.

This chain links TRBV2 with TRBJ1-1, with TRBD1 identical over 7 bases. Germline V lookup: CDR1 SNHLY, CDR2 FYNNEI. There are 15 residues in the CDR3. Trimming took 6 bases from V and 6 from J; bases not matched to a gene: 13. The CDR3 sequence is CASSQGGFSIPEAFF. Here the CDR3 DNA reads TGTGCCAGCAGCCAGGGGGGATTCTCTATTCCTGAAGCTTTCTTT.

The chain joins TRBV7-2 to TRBJ2-7; possibly TRBD1 for D (6 bases). The V end lost 6 bases, the J end lost 4 bases, and 19 bases lay between the germline ends. This CDR3 contains 15 residues. CDR1 and CDR2 from the germline V gene are SGHTA and FQGNSA. CDR3 in DNA: TGTGCCAGCAGGGGGCAGGGGACACACCCTTACGAGCAGTACTTC. It codes for CASRGQGTHPYEQYF.

The V call is TRBV12-3 or TRBV12-4, the J call TRBJ1-1, with 7 bases identical to TRBD1. The CDR3 covers 13 residues. V shed 7 bases, J shed 4 bases, and the junction held 6 bases outside the gene matches. DNA of the CDR3: TGTGCCAGCAACAACAGGGGTATCACTGAAGCTTTCTTT. Protein sequence: CASNNRGITEAFF.

This chain links TRBV3-1 (or the pseudogene TRBV3-2) with TRBJ1-1, with 7 bases identical to TRBD1. This CDR3 is 14 amino acids long. Germline V gene lookup returns CDR1 LGHDT and CDR2 YNNKEL (reference sequence). V lost 5 bases, J lost 1 base, and 4 bases stayed unmatched. DNA of the CDR3: TGTGCCAGCAGCAAAGGGGGCACGAACACTGAAGCTTTCTTT. This gives the protein CASSKGGTNTEAFF.

This sequence joins TRBV7-2 and TRBJ1-2; D gene ambiguous. CDR1 SGHTA and CDR2 FQGNSA come from the germline V gene. Trimming took 1 base from V and 4 from J, leaving 7 bases between them. CDR3 length equals 13 residues. The CDR3 region has the DNA TGTGCCAGCAGCTTAGGTTATTCCTATGGCTACACCTTC. Translation: CASSLGYSYGYTF.

This rearrangement joins TRBV10-3 to TRBJ2-7; TRBD2 matches 12 bases. J was trimmed by 6 bases and V by 10 bases; bases with no gene match: 7. Germline loops: CDR1 ENHRY, CDR2 SYGVKD. CDR3 length: 13 amino acids. The CDR3 nucleotides read TGTGCCACTAGCGGGGGGGCCAACTTCGAGCAGTACTTC. Translated, it gives CATSGGANFEQYF.

Points on this clone: The sample holds other DNA sequences that translate to the same CDR3. This sequence joins TRBV6-5 and TRBJ2-7; no clear D. V was pared by 4 bases and J by 0 bases, with 16 bases between. Per germline, CDR1 MNHEY and CDR2 SVGAGI. CDR3 length equals 16 residues. CDR3 DNA sequence: TGTGCCAGCAGTTCAGGAAAGCTCTTGAGCTCCTACGAGCAGTACTTC. Translating it yields CASSSGKLLSSYEQYF.

V and J are TRBV5-1 and TRBJ2-5; D is uncertain. V was pared by 2 bases and J by 2 bases, with 10 bases between. From germline, CDR1 is SGHRS and CDR2 YFSETQ. This CDR3 has 14 amino acids. CDR3 amino acids: CASSLQNLQETQYF. The CDR3 coding sequence is TGCGCCAGCAGCTTACAGAATTTACAAGAGACCCAGTACTTC.

The chain carries TRBV19 and TRBJ2-2; D perhaps matches TRBD1 (6 bases). Germline CDR1 reads LNHDA; CDR2 reads SQIVND (reference sequence). V gave up 5 bases and J gave up 2 bases, with 9 bases separating them. The length of the CDR3 is 14 residues. The CDR3 sequence: CASSWGPNTGELFF. CDR3 DNA: TGTGCCAGTAGTTGGGGGCCCAACACCGGGGAGCTGTTTTTT. Using reference TRBV19 and TRBJ2-2 for the parts outside the CDR3, the full variable domain is DGGITQSPKYLFRKEGQNVTLSCEQNLNHDAMYWYRQDPGQGLRLIYYSQIVNDFQKGDIAEGYSVSREKKESFPLTVTSAQKNPTAFYLCASSWGPNTGELFFGEGSRLTVL.

This chain uses TRBV9 with TRBJ2-1; 10 nucleotides align to TRBD2. The CDR3 is 14 amino acids. The germline CDR1 and CDR2 sequences are SGDLS and YYNGEE. V gave up 5 bases and J gave up 12 bases; unmatched junction bases: 11. In DNA, the CDR3 is TGTGCCAGCAGTCCGAGGCTAGCGGGGGTTGTGCAGTTCTTC. The encoded protein is CASSPRLAGVVQFF.

V is TRBV4-3 and J is TRBJ1-4; 9 bases line up with TRBD1. In germline, CDR1 is LGHNA, CDR2 YSLEER. The CDR3 contains 16 residues. With 5 bases clipped from V and 7 bases from J, the junction kept 11 bases outside the gene matches. The CDR3 region is CASSERTGGASEKLFF. CDR3 in DNA: TGCGCCAGCAGCGAACGTACAGGGGGCGCGAGTGAAAAACTGTTTTTT.

V usage is TRBV7-9 and J usage is TRBJ2-1; TRBD2 matches 12 bases. The germline CDR1 and CDR2 sequences are SEHNR and FQNEAQ (reference sequence). There are 19 residues in the CDR3. V trimming: 5 bases; J trimming: 2 bases; junction bases outside the gene matches: 13. The CDR3 nucleotides read TGTGCCAGCAGCCCCGGGCTAGCGGGGGGGCTTTCGACCTACAATGAGCAGTTCTTC. Amino acid sequence: CASSPGLAGGLSTYNEQFF.

This clone was seen just once. The chain employs TRBV19 and TRBJ2-7; 9 nucleotides match TRBD1. CDR3 length: 14 amino acids. Looked up from germline, CDR1 is LNHDA and CDR2 is SQIVND (reference sequence). Trimming removed 3 bases from V and 1 base from J; junction bases left unmatched: 1. This CDR3 is CASSIGTGSYEQYF. Written as DNA, the CDR3 is TGTGCCAGTAGTATCGGGACAGGGTCCTACGAGCAGTACTTC.

The chain combines TRBV6-5 with TRBJ2-4, with D possibly TRBD1 on 5 matching bases. The V gene lost 8 bases and the J gene lost 0 bases, with 8 bases spanning the gap. Per germline, CDR1 MNHEY and CDR2 SVGAGI. This CDR3 contains 13 residues. The DNA for the CDR3 is TGTGCCAGCCGACAGACAGCCAAAAACATTCAGTACTTC. It codes for CASRQTAKNIQYF.

This chain links TRBV7-6 with TRBJ2-3, with 7 bases matching TRBD2. CDR3 length equals 17 residues. Germline CDR1 SGHVS, CDR2 FNYEAQ. V gave up 2 bases and J gave up 5 bases; unmatched junction bases: 13. CDR3 sequence: CASSLRPPRERGDTQYF. CDR3 in DNA: TGTGCCAGCAGCTTAAGACCCCCGCGGGAGCGGGGAGATACGCAGTATTTT. Full variable domain (remainder filled in from reference TRBV7-6 and TRBJ2-3): GAGVSQSPRYKVTKRGQDVALRCDPISGHVSLYWYRQALGQGPEFLTYFNYEAQQDKSGLPNDRFSAERPEGSISTLTIQRTEQRDSAMYRCASSLRPPRERGDTQYFGPGTRLTVL.

This chain joins TRBV7-7 and TRBJ1-1; D not certain. Germline CDR1 and CDR2: SSHAT and FNYEAQ (reference sequence). CDR3 length: 13 residues. With 5 bases removed from V and 5 bases from J, the gap between germline ends came to 12 bases. The CDR3 reads CASSLELGTEAFF. The DNA for the CDR3 is TGTGCCAGCAGCCTCGAGTTAGGGACTGAAGCTTTCTTT.

The chain couples TRBV6-5 to TRBJ2-7, with 7 positions matching TRBD2. V trimming: 4 bases; J trimming: 4 bases; junction bases outside the gene matches: 7. CDR1 is MNHEY and CDR2 is SVGAGI in the germline V gene. The CDR3 spans 14 residues. Here the CDR3 reads CASSWKGRAYEQYF. The CDR3 region has the DNA TGTGCCAGCAGTTGGAAGGGGAGGGCATACGAGCAGTACTTC.